This section outlines one TCR beta chain sequence together with its context. The antigen is unknown. Primers: 60 Vbeta forward and 13 Jbeta reverse. Methods used by the authors: A later analysis counted 65 million to 90 million unique TCR beta chains, some 10 million shared. Clones were sequenced by immunoSEQ multiplex PCR, and TCRdb holds only the in-frame ones, with some missing. That table supplies the V and J calls and clone size; D and trimming were determined from the DNA. The sample lists fewer than 200,000 clones, around 79% occurring once. The source of the sample is a study of cytomegalovirus exposure and HLA in healthy donors. Study-wide results and caveats: In an earlier analysis, about 90% or about 30%: the productive usage of most TCR beta V segments.

The material sequenced was PBMCs. The receptor's source is a man aged 35 to 55 in good health and CMV-seronegative.

CDR3 DNA: TGTGCCTCCTCGGCTAGCGGGGCTACGAACACCGGGGAGCTGTTTTTT. Its protein product is CASSASGATNTGELFF. The chain recombines TRBV30 with TRBJ2-2, with 9 bases aligning to TRBD2. Germline trimming cut 7 bases from V and 0 bases from J; bases unmatched to any gene: 9. Germline values: CDR1 GTSNPN, CDR2 SVGIG (reference sequence). This CDR3 has 16 residues.